This TCR beta chain originates from a study of blood T cell repertoires in COVID-19. Study-wide context: Both acute and convalescent COVID-19 samples were obtained from the United States, Italy and Spain. Sources were T cells, B-cell-depleted T cells, or PBMCs; the material itself was cDNA or gDNA.

This CDR3 comprises 15 residues. The germline V and J ends were trimmed by 2 bases and 3 bases, with 13 bases remaining between them. Germline-derived CDR1 and CDR2 are LNHDA and SQIVND (reference sequence). Clones were sequenced by immunoSEQ multiplex PCR, and TCRdb holds only the in-frame ones, with some missing. The sample has approximately 46,000 clones; 85% to 90% are singletons. The source material was peripheral blood. This sequence originates from a middle-aged man with active COVID-19. The rearrangement joins TRBV19 to TRBJ1-1; D is possibly TRBD1 (6 bases). CDR3 sequence (DNA): TGTGCCAGTAGTATAACGGCAGGGGTATACACTGAAGCTTTCTTT. This gives the protein CASSITAGVYTEAFF.